These T cell receptor beta chains were read from a single sample in a study of blood T cell repertoires in COVID-19. Assay: immunoSEQ multiplex PCR; the TCRdb copy retains only in-frame clones and omits some. The sample includes fewer than 400,000 clones, more than 75% seen only once; the top ten take 3.5% to 4.5%. The sample comprised PBMCs or T cells enriched from blood (not recorded which). These receptors all come from a man aged 25-45 years who had recovered from COVID-19. CDR3s include the opening cysteine and the closing phenylalanine or tryptophan. Each record gives: clone size, V gene, CDR3 protein. The size field is filled for only some rows; it gives once, few, many or a size class.

abundance: -
v_gene: TRBV3-1/TRBV3-2
CDR3aa: CASSQGVTYEQYF

abundance: -
v_gene: TRBV5-1
CDR3aa: CASSLAGSKVSPLHF

abundance: -
v_gene: TRBV5-6
CDR3aa: CASSLDGGGNQPQHF

abundance: few
v_gene: TRBV19
CDR3aa: CASSIVGQSYNEQFF

abundance: -
v_gene: TRBV19
CDR3aa: CASTNKGVRGSYGYTF

abundance: -
v_gene: TRBV20-1
CDR3aa: CSASPGGALVRETQYF

abundance: few
v_gene: TRBV3-1/TRBV3-2
CDR3aa: CASRPRDSGNSPLHF

abundance: -
v_gene: TRBV7-9
CDR3aa: CASSPVTGSGGNTIYF

abundance: -
v_gene: TRBV29-1
CDR3aa: CSVESSYNEQFF

abundance: once
v_gene: TRBV5-1
CDR3aa: CASSASGTGIEAFF

abundance: -
v_gene: TRBV10-3
CDR3aa: CAISESKGDETQYF

abundance: -
v_gene: TRBV12-3/TRBV12-4
CDR3aa: CASSSSGGDEQFF

abundance: once
v_gene: TRBV21-1
CDR3aa: CASSIGQMAAHCNQPQHF

abundance: -
v_gene: TRBV5-1
CDR3aa: CASRSGTSVYNEQFF

abundance: -
v_gene: TRBV19
CDR3aa: CASSIKGTGTSYEQYF

abundance: -
v_gene: TRBV19
CDR3aa: CASSIDPSGVFNEQFF

abundance: -
v_gene: TRBV29-1
CDR3aa: CSVGGRGSAKHYGYTF

abundance: -
v_gene: TRBV29-1
CDR3aa: CSGDIRQGEVNEQFF

abundance: -
v_gene: TRBV13
CDR3aa: CASSSPGVGYEQYF

abundance: -
v_gene: TRBV24-1
CDR3aa: CATSDSGRYEQYF

abundance: -
v_gene: TRBV27
CDR3aa: CASSTPGLAGGGTDTQYF

abundance: -
v_gene: TRBV5-1
CDR3aa: CASSTGDSRQETQYF

abundance: few
v_gene: TRBV29-1
CDR3aa: CSVILPGQVYNEQFF

abundance: -
v_gene: TRBV20-1
CDR3aa: CSVSRGNEQFF